This section outlines one T cell receptor (beta chain) sequence together with its context. Its specificity is not known. CD45RO-negative, CCR7-selected cells formed the naive CD8 fraction, which excluded terminally differentiated effector memory CD45RA+ cells. Sorted-subset replicate PCR reactions contained approximately 190 ng DNA, corresponding to some 29,000 T cell genomes. Method: immunoSEQ multiplex PCR; TCRdb's copy keeps in-frame clones and lacks some. The sample holds about 1.9 million clones, around 95% seen once. From germline, CDR1 is LNHDA and CDR2 SQIVND (reference sequence). CDR3 size: 15 residues. V lost 6 bases and J lost 5; bases outside the gene matches: 8. These data are taken from a study of shared clonotypes between healthy human individuals. General study points: When naive CD4 clonotypes were compared across several donors, about 4.8% were shared.

The rearrangement links TRBV19 to TRBJ2-2; 8 positions agree with TRBD1. The receptor comes from a man aged 18 to 35 in good health. Some clones in this sample may be carry-over from other donors' samples. Sample: naive CD8+ T cells from PBMCs. The CDR3 region has the DNA TGTGCCAGTAGCAGCCGGGACAGGATAACCGGGGAGCTGTTTTTT. It is translated as CASSSRDRITGELFF. Complete variable domain (other parts from reference TRBV19 and TRBJ2-2): DGGITQSPKYLFRKEGQNVTLSCEQNLNHDAMYWYRQDPGQGLRLIYYSQIVNDFQKGDIAEGYSVSREKKESFPLTVTSAQKNPTAFYLCASSSRDRITGELFFGEGSRLTVL.